Included here is one T cell receptor beta chain sequence, with context. This specimen comes from a study of blood T cell repertoires in COVID-19. At the level of the study: Both acute and convalescent COVID-19 samples were obtained from the United States, Italy and Spain. The cDNA or gDNA used as material had been derived from T cells, B-cell-depleted T cells, or PBMCs.

In the study's own analysis: By means of reference gene primer amplification, nucleated cell counts were estimated. Profiling relied on immunoSEQ multiplex PCR, and the TCRdb table lists in-frame clones only, not all of them. The DNA gave D and trimming, while V, J and clone size come from that table. The table has about 240,000 clones, approximately 83% seen once. The origin of this receptor is a woman under 40 who had recovered from COVID-19. Sequencing was done on a sample of peripheral blood.

The CDR3 protein is CASSYQGAQLDTQYF. In DNA form, the CDR3 reads TGTGCCAGCAGTTACCAGGGGGCGCAGTTGGATACGCAGTATTTT. The rearrangement joins TRBV6-5 to TRBJ2-3; 8 positions agree with TRBD1. V shed 2 bases and J 6 bases; nucleotides not matched to a gene: 7. This CDR3 is built from 15 residues. Germline loops: CDR1 MNHEY, CDR2 SVGAGI.